This T cell receptor beta chain emerged from a study of blood T cell repertoires in COVID-19 (dated by TCRdb to about 2020). About the study as a whole: Samples covering the acute and convalescent phases of COVID-19 were provided by collaborators in the United States, Italy and Spain. The material from the prospective study consisted of cDNA or gDNA derived from T cells, B-cell-depleted T cells, or PBMCs. The dataset comprised deeply sampled blood TCRbeta repertoires from subjects exposed to, actively infected with, or recovered from COVID-19. The repertoires were released in a freely available public database meant as a resource for research on the immune response to SARS-CoV-2. The samples were drawn from the first 160 participants of the ongoing ImmuneRACE study and from 950 to 1,500 subjects provided by 6 global collaborators. A de-identified subject ID, COVID-19 status, age in years and sex were almost always included in the sample metadata. HLA class I and class II types, where available, came from metadata supplied by the sample provider rather than from assay-based typing. Overall results and qualifications from the work: The amount of clinical and demographic metadata varied by source and participant and was provided uncurated.

Points on this clone: The antigen it binds to is not known. Nothing much larger sits one base from this clone, and base qualities are not available.

Enrolling through a virtual design, the prospective study's participants ranged in age from about 18 to 100 years and lived across some 22 United States geographic areas. In the prospective study, participants were assigned to cohorts based on the clinical history participants reported in a screening survey and a study questionnaire. In the prospective study, whole blood, serum and a nasopharyngeal or oropharyngeal swab were collected from each participant by mobile phlebotomists. Prospective study participants could optionally give additional blood draws and questionnaires over an approximately 2-month period. Before DNA extraction, prospective study blood samples were shipped either frozen or at room temperature. Germline trimming amounts to 3 bases on V and 5 bases on J, with 8 as the count of junction bases outside the gene matches. CDR1 and CDR2, per the germline V gene, are MGHRA and YSYEKL. The CDR3 runs 16 amino acids, cysteine and phenylalanine included. Solely the CDR3 DNA is kept, with 48 bases framed from the first base.

The immunoSEQ Assay, a bias-controlled multiplex PCR, was used to amplify TCRbeta CDR3 regions from genomic DNA. The paper's data handling went like this. The number of nucleated cells in each sample was estimated from the amplification of reference gene primers within the assay. Sequence reads were collapsed and filtered to measure the absolute abundance of every unique TCRbeta CDR3 rearrangement. For each sample, productive Simpson clonality was calculated as the square root of Simpson's diversity index over productive rearrangements. The clones in this table, taken by TCRdb from immuneACCESS, are in-frame only. Not every clone is retained; where verified, under half of the shortfall comes from an unresolved V gene, and the cause of the rest is unknown. V, J and clone size were drawn from that table, and D and trimming were deduced from the DNA. This sample gives roughly 200,000 clones in total; 85% to 90% of them show up just once. The ten largest clonotypes hold 2% to 2.5% of the sample.

Sample: PBMCs or T cells enriched from blood (not recorded which). The sequence links TRBV4-1 to TRBJ2-2, with 8 bases aligning to TRBD2. This TCR was sampled from a middle-aged woman with acute COVID-19. The sequence in DNA is TGCGCCAGCAGCCAGGAGGAGCGGGGGAGTACCGGGGAGCTGTTTTTT. Translated, it gives CASSQEERGSTGELFF.